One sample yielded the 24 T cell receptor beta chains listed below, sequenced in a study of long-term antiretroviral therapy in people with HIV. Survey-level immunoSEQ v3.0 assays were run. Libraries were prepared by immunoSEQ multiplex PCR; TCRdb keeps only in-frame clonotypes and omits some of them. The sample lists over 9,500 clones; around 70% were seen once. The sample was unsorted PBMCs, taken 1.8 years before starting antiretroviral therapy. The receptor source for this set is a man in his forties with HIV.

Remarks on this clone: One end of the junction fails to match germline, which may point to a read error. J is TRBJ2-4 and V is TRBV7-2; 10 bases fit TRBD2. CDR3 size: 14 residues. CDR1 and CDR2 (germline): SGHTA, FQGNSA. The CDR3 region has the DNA TGTGCCAGCAGAAGCGGGGGGGCCAGAAACATTCAGTACTTC. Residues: CASRSGGARNIQYF.

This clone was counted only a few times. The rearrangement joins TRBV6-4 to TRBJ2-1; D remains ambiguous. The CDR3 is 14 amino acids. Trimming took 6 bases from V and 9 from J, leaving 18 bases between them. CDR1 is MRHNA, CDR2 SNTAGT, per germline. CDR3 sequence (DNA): TGTGCCAGCAGCCTAGGCGGCAGGCCGGGTGAGCAGTTCTTC. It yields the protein CASSLGGRPGEQFF.

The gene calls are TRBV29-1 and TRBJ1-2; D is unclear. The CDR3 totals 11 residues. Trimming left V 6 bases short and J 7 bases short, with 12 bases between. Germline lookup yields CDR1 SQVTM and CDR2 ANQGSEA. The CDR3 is CSVEWSGGYTF. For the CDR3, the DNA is TGCAGCGTCGAATGGTCCGGTGGCTACACCTTC.

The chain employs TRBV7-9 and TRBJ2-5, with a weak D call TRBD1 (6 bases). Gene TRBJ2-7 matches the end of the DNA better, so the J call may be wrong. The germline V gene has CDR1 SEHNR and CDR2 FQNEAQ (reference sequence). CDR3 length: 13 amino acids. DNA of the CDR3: TGTGCCAGCAGCGATTCACAGGGTTACGAGCAGTACTTC. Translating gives CASSDSQGYEQYF.

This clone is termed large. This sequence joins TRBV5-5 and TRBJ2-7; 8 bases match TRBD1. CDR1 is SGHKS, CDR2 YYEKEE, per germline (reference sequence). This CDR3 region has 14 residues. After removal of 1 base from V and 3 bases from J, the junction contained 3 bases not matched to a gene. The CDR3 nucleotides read TGTGCCAGCAGCTTGAGACAGGGGTACTACGAGCAGTACTTC. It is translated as CASSLRQGYYEQYF.

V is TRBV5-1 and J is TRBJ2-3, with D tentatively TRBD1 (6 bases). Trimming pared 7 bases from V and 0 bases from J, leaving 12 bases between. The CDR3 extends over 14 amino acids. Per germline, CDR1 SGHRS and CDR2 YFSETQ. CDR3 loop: CASRKGESTDTQYF. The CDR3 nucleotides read TGCGCCAGCCGGAAGGGGGAAAGCACAGATACGCAGTATTTT.

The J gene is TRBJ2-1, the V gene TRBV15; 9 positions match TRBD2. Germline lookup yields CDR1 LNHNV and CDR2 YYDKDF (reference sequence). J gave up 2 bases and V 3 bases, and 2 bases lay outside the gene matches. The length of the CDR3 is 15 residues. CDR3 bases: TGTGCCACCAGCAGCATAGCGGGAGCCTACAATGAGCAGTTCTTC. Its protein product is CATSSIAGAYNEQFF.

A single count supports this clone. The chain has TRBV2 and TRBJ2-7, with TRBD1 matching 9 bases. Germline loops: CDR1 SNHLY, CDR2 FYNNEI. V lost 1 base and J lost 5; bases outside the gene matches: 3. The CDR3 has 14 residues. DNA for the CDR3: TGTGCCAGCAGTGAAGAGGGACAGGGCAACGAGCAGTACTTC. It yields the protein CASSEEGQGNEQYF.

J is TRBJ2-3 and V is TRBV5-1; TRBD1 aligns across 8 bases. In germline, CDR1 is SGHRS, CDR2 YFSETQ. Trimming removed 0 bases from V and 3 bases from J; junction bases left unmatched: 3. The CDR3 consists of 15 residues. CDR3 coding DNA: TGCGCCAGCAGCTTGGAGGACAGGGCTACAGATACGCAGTATTTT. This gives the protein CASSLEDRATDTQYF.

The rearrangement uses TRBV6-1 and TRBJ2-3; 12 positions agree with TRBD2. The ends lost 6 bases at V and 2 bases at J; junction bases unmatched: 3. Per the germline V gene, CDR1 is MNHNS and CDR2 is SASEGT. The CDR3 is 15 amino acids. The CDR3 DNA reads TGTGCCAGCAGCGGACTAGCGGGGTTCACAGATACGCAGTATTTT. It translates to CASSGLAGFTDTQYF.

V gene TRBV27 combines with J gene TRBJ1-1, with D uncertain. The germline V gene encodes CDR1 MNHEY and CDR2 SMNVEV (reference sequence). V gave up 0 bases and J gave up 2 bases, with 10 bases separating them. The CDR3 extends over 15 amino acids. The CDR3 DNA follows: TGTGCCAGCAGTTTATCCCAGACCGCTAACACTGAAGCTTTCTTT. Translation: CASSLSQTANTEAFF.

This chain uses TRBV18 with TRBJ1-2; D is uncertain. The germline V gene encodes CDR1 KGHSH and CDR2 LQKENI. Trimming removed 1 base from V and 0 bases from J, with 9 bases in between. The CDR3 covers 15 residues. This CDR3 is CASSPRPRSNYGYTF. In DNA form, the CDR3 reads TGTGCCAGCTCACCACGCCCACGATCTAACTATGGCTACACCTTC.

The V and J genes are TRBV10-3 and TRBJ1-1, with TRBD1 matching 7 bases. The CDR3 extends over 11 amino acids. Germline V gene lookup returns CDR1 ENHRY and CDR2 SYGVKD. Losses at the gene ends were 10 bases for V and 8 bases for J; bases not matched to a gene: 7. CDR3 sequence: CATRDSSEAFF. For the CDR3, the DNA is TGTGCCACCCGGGACAGTTCCGAAGCTTTCTTT.

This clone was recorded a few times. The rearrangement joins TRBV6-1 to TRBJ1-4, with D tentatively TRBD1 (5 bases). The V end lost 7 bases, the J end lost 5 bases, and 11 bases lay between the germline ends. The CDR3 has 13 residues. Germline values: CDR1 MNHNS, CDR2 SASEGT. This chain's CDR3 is CASNQQENEKLFF. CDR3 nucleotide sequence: TGTGCCAGCAATCAACAGGAAAATGAAAAACTGTTTTTT.

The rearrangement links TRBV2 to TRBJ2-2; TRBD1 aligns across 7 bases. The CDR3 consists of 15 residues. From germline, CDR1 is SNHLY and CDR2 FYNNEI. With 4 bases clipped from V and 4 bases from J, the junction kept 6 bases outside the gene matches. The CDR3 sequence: CASSVEGASTGELFF. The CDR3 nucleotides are TGTGCCAGCAGTGTTGAGGGGGCGAGCACCGGGGAGCTGTTTTTT.

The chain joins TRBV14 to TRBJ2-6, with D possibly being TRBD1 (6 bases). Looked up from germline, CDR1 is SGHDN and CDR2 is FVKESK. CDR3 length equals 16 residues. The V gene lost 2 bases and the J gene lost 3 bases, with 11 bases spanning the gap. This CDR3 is CASSQKAGVGANVLTF. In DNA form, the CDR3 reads TGTGCCAGCAGCCAAAAGGCAGGGGTTGGGGCCAACGTCCTGACTTTC.

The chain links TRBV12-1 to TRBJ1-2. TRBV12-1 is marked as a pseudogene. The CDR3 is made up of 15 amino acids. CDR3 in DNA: TGTGCCAGCAGCTCGAATCTTACCTCTTACTATGGCTACACCTTC. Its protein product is CASSSNLTSYYGYTF.

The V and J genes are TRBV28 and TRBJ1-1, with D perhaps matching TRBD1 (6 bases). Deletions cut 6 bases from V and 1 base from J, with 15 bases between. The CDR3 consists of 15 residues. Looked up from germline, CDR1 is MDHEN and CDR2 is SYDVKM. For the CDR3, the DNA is TGTGCCAGCAGCGGGATCGGACAGCAGAACACTGAAGCTTTCTTT. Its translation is CASSGIGQQNTEAFF.

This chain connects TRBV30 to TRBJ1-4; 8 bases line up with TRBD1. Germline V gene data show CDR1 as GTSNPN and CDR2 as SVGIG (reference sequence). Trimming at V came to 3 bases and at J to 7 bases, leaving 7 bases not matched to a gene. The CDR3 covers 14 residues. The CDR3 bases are TGTGCCTGGAGCGCTAGGACAGGGAGTGAAAAACTGTTTTTT. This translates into CAWSARTGSEKLFF.

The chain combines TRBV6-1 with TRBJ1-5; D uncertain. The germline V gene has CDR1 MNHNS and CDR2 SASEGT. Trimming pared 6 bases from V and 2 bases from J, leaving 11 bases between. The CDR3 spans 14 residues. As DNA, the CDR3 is TGTGCCAGCAGCCACTCGTGGGGCAATCAGCCCCAGCATTTT. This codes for CASSHSWGNQPQHF.

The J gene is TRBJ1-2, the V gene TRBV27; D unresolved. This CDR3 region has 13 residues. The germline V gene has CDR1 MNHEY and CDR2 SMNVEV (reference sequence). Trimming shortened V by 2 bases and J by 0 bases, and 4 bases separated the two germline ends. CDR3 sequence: CASSLAANYGYTF. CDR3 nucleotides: TGTGCCAGCAGTTTAGCTGCTAACTATGGCTACACCTTC.

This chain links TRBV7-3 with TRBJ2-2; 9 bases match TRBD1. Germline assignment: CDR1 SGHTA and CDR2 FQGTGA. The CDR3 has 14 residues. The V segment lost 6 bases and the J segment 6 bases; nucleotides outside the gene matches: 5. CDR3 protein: CASSTGGASGELFF. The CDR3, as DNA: TGTGCCAGCAGTACAGGGGGCGCGTCCGGGGAGCTGTTTTTT.

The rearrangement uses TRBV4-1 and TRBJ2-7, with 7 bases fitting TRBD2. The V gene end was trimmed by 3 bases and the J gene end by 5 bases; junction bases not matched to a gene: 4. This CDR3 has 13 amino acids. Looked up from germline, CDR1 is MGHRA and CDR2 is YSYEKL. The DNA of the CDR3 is TGCGCCAGCAGCCAGGGGGGGACCAACGAGCAGTACTTC. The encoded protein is CASSQGGTNEQYF.

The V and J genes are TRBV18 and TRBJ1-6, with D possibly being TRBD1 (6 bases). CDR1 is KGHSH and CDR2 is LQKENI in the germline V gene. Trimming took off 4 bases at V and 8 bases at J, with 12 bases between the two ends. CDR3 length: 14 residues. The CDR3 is CASSHRENHSPLHF. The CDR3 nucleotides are TGTGCCAGCTCACACAGGGAAAATCATTCACCCCTCCACTTT.